This record concerns one T cell receptor (beta chain) sequence. The target antigen is unknown. Trimming at V came to 5 bases and at J to 3 bases, leaving 10 bases not matched to a gene. This CDR3 is built from 15 residues. Germline V gene data show CDR1 as SGHAT and CDR2 as FQDESV (reference sequence). Alongside a J-beta primer mix, a sample-barcoded 5' primer served in a second PCR lasting roughly 7 to 11 cycles. TCRdb redid the calling of the 5' RACE reads with MiXCR, one entry per CDR3 protein. The sample carries about 380,000 distinct CDR3 sequences, approximately 52% recorded once. These data originate in a study of blood T cells in healthy people across ages. Findings and caveats of the study: It was the long-lived donors that had more naive CD4+ cells and higher diversity than aged donors.

This TCR derives from a man between 60 and 75 years old in good health. V is TRBV11-1 and J is TRBJ2-7, with TRBD1 matching 7 bases. Sequences were obtained from blood. This CDR3 is CASSQDRERGYEQYF. The CDR3, as DNA: TGTGCCAGCAGCCAAGACAGGGAAAGAGGCTACGAGCAGTACTTC.